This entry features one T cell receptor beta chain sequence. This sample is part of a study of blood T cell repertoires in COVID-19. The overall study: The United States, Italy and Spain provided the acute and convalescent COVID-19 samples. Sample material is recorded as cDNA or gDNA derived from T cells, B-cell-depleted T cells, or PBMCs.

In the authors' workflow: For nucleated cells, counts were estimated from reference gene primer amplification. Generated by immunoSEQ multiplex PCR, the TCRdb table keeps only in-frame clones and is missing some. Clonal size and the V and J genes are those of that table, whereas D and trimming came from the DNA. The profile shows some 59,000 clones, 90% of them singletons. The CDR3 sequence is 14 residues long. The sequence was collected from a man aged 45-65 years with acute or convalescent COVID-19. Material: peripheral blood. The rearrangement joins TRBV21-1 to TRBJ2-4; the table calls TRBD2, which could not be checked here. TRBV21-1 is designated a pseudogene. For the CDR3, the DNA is TGTGCCAGCAGTGCGGGAAGGGCCAAAAACATTCAGTACTTC. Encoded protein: CASSAGRAKNIQYF.